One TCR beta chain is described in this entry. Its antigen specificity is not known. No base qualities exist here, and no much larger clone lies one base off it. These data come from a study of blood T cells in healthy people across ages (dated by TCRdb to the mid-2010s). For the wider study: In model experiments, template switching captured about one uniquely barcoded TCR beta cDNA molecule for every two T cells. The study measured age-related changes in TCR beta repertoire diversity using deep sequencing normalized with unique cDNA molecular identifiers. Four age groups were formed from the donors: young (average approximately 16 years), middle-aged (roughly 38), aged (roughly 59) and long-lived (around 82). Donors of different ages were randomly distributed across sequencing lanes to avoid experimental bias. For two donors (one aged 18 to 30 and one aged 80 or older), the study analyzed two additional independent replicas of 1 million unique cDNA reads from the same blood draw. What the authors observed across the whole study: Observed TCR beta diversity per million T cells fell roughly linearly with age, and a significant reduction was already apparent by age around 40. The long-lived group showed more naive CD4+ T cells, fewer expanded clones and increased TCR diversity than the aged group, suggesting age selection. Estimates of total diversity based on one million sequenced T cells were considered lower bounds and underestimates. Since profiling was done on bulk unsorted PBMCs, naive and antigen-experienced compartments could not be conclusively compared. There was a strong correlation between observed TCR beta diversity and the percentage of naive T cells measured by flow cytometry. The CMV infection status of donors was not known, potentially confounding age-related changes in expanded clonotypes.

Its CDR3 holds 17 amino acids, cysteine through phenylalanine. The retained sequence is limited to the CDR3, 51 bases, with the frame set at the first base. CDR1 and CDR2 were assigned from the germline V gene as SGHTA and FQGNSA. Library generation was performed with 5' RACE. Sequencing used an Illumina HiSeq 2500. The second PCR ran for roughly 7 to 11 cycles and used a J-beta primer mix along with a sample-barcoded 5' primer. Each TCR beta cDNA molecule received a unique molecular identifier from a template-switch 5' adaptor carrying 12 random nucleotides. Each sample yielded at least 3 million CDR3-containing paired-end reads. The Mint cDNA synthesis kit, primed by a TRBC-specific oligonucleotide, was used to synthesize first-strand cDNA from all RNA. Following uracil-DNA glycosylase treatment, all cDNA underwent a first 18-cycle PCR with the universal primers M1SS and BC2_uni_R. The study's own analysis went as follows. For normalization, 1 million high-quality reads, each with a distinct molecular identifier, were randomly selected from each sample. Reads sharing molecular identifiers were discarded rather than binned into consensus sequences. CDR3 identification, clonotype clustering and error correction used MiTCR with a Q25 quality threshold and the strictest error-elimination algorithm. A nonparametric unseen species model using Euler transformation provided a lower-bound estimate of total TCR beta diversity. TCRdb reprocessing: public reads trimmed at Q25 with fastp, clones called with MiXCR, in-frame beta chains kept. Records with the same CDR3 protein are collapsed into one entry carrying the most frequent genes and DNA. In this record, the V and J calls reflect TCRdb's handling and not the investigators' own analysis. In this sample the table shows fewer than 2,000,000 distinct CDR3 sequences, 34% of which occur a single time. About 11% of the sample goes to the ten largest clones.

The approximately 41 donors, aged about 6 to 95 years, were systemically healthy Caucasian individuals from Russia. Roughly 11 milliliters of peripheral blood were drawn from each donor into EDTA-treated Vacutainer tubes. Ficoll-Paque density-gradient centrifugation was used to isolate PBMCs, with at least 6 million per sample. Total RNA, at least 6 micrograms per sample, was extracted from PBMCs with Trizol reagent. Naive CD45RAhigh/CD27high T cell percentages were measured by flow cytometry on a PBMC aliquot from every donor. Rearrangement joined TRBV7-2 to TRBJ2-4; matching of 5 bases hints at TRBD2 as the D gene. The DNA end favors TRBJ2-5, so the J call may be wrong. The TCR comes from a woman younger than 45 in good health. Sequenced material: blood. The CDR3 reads CASSLVSGAANLETQYF. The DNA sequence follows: TGTGCCAGCAGCTTAGTAAGCGGCGCAGCGAATTTAGAGACCCAGTACTTC.